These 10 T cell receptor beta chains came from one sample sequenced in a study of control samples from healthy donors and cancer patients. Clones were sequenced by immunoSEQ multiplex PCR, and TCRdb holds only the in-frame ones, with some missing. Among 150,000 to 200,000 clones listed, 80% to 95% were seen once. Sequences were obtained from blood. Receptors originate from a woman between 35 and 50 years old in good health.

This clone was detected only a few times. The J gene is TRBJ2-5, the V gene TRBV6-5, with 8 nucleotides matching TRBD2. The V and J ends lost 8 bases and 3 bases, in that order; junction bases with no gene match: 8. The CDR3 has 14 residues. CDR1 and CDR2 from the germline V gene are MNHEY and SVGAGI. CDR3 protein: CASSRVGGEETQYF. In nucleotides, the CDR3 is TGTGCCAGCTCGAGGGTCGGGGGGGAAGAGACCCAGTACTTC.

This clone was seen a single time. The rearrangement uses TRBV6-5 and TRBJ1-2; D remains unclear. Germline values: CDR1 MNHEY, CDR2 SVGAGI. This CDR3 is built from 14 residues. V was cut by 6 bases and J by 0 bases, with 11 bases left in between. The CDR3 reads CASSPGSTNYGYTF. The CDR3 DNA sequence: TGTGCCAGCAGCCCGGGCTCCACTAACTATGGCTACACCTTC.

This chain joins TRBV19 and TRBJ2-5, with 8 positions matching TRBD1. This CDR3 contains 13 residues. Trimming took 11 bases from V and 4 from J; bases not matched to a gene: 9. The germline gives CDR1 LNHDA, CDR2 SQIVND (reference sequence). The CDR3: CAAQDREGETQYF. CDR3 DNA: TGTGCCGCCCAGGACAGGGAAGGAGAGACCCAGTACTTC.

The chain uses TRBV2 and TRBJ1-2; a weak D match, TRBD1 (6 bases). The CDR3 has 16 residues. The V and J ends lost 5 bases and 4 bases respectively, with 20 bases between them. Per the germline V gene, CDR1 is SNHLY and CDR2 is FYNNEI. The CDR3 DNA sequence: TGTGCCAGCAGTAATTATGAATTAGGGGGGGCCTATGGCTACACCTTC. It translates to CASSNYELGGAYGYTF.

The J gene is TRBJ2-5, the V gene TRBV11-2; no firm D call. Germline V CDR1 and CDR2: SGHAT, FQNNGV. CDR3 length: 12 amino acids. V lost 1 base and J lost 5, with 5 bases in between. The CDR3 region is CASSLVGETQYF. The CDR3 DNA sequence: TGTGCCAGCAGCTTAGTTGGGGAGACCCAGTACTTC.

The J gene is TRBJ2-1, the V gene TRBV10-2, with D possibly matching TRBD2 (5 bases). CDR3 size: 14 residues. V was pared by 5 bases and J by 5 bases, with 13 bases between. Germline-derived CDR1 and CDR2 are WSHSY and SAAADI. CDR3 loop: CASSRSGTNNEQFF. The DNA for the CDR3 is TGCGCCAGCAGTAGAAGCGGAACAAACAATGAGCAGTTCTTC.

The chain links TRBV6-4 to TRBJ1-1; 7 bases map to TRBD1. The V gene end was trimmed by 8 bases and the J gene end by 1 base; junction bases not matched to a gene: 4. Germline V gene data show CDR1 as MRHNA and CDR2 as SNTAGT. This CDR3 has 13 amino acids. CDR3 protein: CASRGGTNTEAFF. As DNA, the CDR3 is TGTGCCAGCCGAGGGGGCACGAACACTGAAGCTTTCTTT.

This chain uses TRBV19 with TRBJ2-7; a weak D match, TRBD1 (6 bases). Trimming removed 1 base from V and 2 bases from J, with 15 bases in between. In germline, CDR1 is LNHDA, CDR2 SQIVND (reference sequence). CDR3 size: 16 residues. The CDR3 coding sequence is TGTGCCAGTAGTATAGCCCCGGTACAGGGAGCCTACGAGCAGTACTTC. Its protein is CASSIAPVQGAYEQYF.

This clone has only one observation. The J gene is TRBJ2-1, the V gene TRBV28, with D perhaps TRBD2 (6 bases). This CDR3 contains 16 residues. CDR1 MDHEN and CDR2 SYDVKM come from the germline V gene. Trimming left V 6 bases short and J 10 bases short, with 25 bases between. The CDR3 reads CASRKPGLVTVGEQFF. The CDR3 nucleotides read TGTGCCAGCAGGAAACCGGGACTGGTGACTGTTGGCGAGCAGTTCTTC.

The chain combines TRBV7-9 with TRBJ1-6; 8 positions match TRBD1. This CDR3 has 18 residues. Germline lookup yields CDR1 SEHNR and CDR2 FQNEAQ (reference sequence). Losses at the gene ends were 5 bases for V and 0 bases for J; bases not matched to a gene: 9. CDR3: CASSHDRGGDSYNSPLHF. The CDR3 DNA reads TGTGCCAGCAGCCATGACAGGGGAGGCGACTCCTATAATTCACCCCTCCACTTT.